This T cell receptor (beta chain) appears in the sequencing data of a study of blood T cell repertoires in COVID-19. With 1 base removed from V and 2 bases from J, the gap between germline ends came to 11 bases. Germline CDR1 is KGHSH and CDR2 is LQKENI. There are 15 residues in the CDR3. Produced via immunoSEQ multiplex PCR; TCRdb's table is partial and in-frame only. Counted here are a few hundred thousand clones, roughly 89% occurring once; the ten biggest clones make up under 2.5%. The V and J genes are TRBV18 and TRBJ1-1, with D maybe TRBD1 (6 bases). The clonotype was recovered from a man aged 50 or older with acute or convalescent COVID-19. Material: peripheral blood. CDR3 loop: CASSPLRGANTEAFF. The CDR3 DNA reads TGTGCCAGCTCACCACTCCGGGGGGCCAACACTGAAGCTTTCTTT.